This TCR beta chain derives from a study of regulatory T cells in long-lasting Graves disease. Study-level results: Analyses excluded thyroid tissue, covering peripheral blood alone.

The CDR3 covers 14 residues. The germline CDR1 and CDR2 sequences are MDHEN and SYDVKM. V lost 2 bases and J lost 2, with 7 bases in between. Time point denoted: newly diagnosed GD, antithyroid drugs for less than 3 months. The authors made the TCR library using RNA they extracted from PBMCs. Combining iRepertoire HTBI primers with Arm-PCR of CDR3 regions, the authors built TCR beta libraries. TCRdb analysed the multiplex PCR reads with MiXCR anew, one entry per CDR3 protein. In the table there are some 220,000 distinct CDR3 sequences, roughly 19% of which are singletons. This clonotype was observed many times. Its antigen is as yet unknown. This sample was also put to use in a study of T cells in Graves' hyperthyroidism and ophthalmopathy. In that study: Stability of Graves' hyperthyroidism was defined as absent ophthalmopathy progression within 18 months. In the analysis, a 13 V-J model separated ophthalmopathy from stable hyperthyroidism.

The chain employs TRBV28 and TRBJ2-4; the D gene is possibly TRBD1 (6 bases). The sequence came from a woman aged 25 to 39 with Graves disease. The source was peripheral blood mononuclear cells (PBMCs), collected at new diagnosis, from a patient treated with antithyroid drugs. In nucleotides, the CDR3 is TGTGCCAGCAGTTTAGACAGGTCCAAAAACATTCAGTACTTC. Its translation: CASSLDRSKNIQYF.